The 17 T cell receptor beta chains below all came from one sample that was sequenced in a study of CD8 T cells in ankylosing spondylitis. TCRdb reprocessed the 5' RACE reads via MiXCR and lists one record per CDR3 protein. In the table there are a few hundred thousand distinct CDR3 sequences, around a tenth of which are singletons. The sample taken for sequencing was blood, either unsorted or a sorted T cell fraction (not recorded which). The source of these receptors is a female donor with ankylosing spondylitis or in good health (not recorded which).

The CDR3 here is CASSLGGDWRNNQPQHF. In nucleotides, the CDR3 is TGTGCCAGCAGCTTAGGTGGTGATTGGAGGAACAATCAGCCCCAGCATTTT. This sequence joins TRBV11-2 and TRBJ1-5; the D is unclear. V lost 1 base and J lost 3, with 16 bases in between. This CDR3 comprises 17 residues. Germline CDR1 and CDR2: SGHAT and FQNNGV.

This sequence joins TRBV7-8 and TRBJ2-3; D assignment may be TRBD1 or TRBD2 (5 bases each). Trimming shortened V by 5 bases and J by 10 bases, and 22 bases separated the two germline ends. The length of the CDR3 is 15 residues. CDR1 SGHVS and CDR2 FQNEAQ come from the germline V gene. CDR3 sequence (DNA): TGTGCCAGCAGCGACGGGACCGATCAAGGTCGGGCGCAGTATTTT. Its translation is CASSDGTDQGRAQYF.

This clonotype was recorded many times. CDR3 nucleotide sequence: TGTGCCTGGAGTGTACAAGGAACCCTACAGTACTTC. As protein: CAWSVQGTLQYF. The chain couples TRBV30 to TRBJ2-5; D gene ambiguous. The ends were cut back, 0 bases at V and 11 bases at J, with 13 bases in the middle. Germline CDR1 GTSNPN, CDR2 SVGIG (reference sequence). CDR3 length: 12 residues.

Ten or more counts support this clonotype. The rearrangement joins TRBV4-1 to TRBJ1-5; D unresolved. CDR3 length: 14 residues. CDR1 is MGHRA, CDR2 YSYEKL, per germline. With 0 bases removed from V and 6 bases from J, the gap between germline ends came to 9 bases. CDR3 sequence reads: CASSQDVGLQPQHF. The CDR3 nucleotides read TGCGCCAGCAGCCAAGATGTTGGACTTCAGCCCCAGCATTTT.

This clonotype was recorded at least ten times. The J gene is TRBJ1-6, the V gene TRBV27, with D perhaps matching TRBD1 (6 bases). Germline assignment: CDR1 MNHEY and CDR2 SMNVEV (reference sequence). V lost 2 bases and J 10 bases, leaving 9 bases between the germline ends. The CDR3 contains 13 residues. CDR3 coding DNA: TGTGCCAGCAGTTTAGGGGGCCGGTCACCCCTCCACTTT. Translated, it gives CASSLGGRSPLHF.

The chain joins TRBV20-1 to TRBJ1-1, with a weak D call TRBD1 (5 bases). Trimming cost V 5 bases and J 2 bases, with 9 bases left between them. The CDR3 runs to 12 residues. Germline V gene data show CDR1 as DFQATT and CDR2 as SNEGSKA (reference sequence). CDR3 sequence (DNA): TGCAGTGCTTTTCAGGGTAACACTGAAGCTTTCTTT. Encoded protein: CSAFQGNTEAFF.

The chain employs TRBV29-1 and TRBJ2-6, with D possibly being TRBD1 or TRBD2 (5 bases each). The CDR3 covers 15 residues. Trimming removed 3 bases from V and 4 bases from J, with 13 bases in between. Germline-derived CDR1 and CDR2 are SQVTM and ANQGSEA. CDR3 protein: CSVDIGTAGANVLTF. For the CDR3, the DNA is TGCAGCGTTGATATCGGGACGGCCGGGGCCAACGTCCTGACTTTC.

This clonotype was recorded at least ten times. This chain links TRBV20-1 with TRBJ2-3; TRBD2 matches at 9 bases. V was clipped by 5 bases and J by 3 bases; unmatched bases: 9. This CDR3 has 15 residues. Germline V gene data show CDR1 as DFQATT and CDR2 as SNEGSKA (reference sequence). CDR3 in DNA: TGCAGTGCTCCTTCTAGCGGGGTCAGGACAGATACGCAGTATTTT. This translates into CSAPSSGVRTDTQYF.

This clonotype appeared a few times. V and J are TRBV20-1 and TRBJ2-3, with 7 positions matching TRBD2. J gave up 5 bases and V 6 bases, and 14 bases lay outside the gene matches. CDR1 and CDR2 from the germline V gene are DFQATT and SNEGSKA (reference sequence). The CDR3 consists of 15 residues. CDR3 in amino acids: CSAGGSAGRGDTQYF. CDR3 nucleotide sequence: TGCAGTGCAGGAGGTAGCGCGGGGAGGGGAGATACGCAGTATTTT.

In this sample, this clonotype turned up many times. The V call is TRBV29-1, the J call TRBJ2-6, with D unresolved. Germline CDR1 is SQVTM and CDR2 is ANQGSEA. V was shortened by 6 bases and J by 0 bases, with 15 bases between the two germline ends. CDR3 length: 16 amino acids. The CDR3, as DNA: TGCAGCGTCAAAACAACCGGATACTCTGGGGCCAACGTCCTGACTTTC. Its translation is CSVKTTGYSGANVLTF.

This clonotype was detected once. The rearrangement uses TRBV11-1 and TRBJ2-1; tentatively, D is TRBD1 or TRBD2 (6 bases each). The CDR3 consists of 17 residues. Germline V gene lookup returns CDR1 SGHAT and CDR2 FQDESV (reference sequence). V gave up 1 base and J gave up 0 bases, with 13 bases separating them. CDR3 coding DNA: TGTGCCAGCAGCTTAGGGGGGGCCCTGAGCTCCTACAATGAGCAGTTCTTC. Translation: CASSLGGALSSYNEQFF.

The chain recombines TRBV12-5 with TRBJ1-1; no clear D. The CDR3 is made up of 12 amino acids. Germline values: CDR1 LGHNT, CDR2 FRNRAP. The V gene lost 5 bases and the J gene lost 4 bases, with 8 bases spanning the gap. The CDR3 region has the DNA TGTGCTAGTGGTGCCGTCGGCACTGAAGCTTTCTTT. Its translation: CASGAVGTEAFF.

The CDR3 loop is CAWSVISGRETPNNEQFF. DNA for the CDR3: TGTGCCTGGAGTGTGATTAGCGGGAGAGAGACTCCTAACAATGAGCAGTTCTTC. V gene TRBV30 combines with J gene TRBJ2-1, with TRBD2 matching over 9 bases. CDR1 and CDR2 from the germline V gene are GTSNPN and SVGIG (reference sequence). The CDR3 sequence is 18 residues long. Losses at the gene ends were 0 bases for V and 5 bases for J; bases not matched to a gene: 14.

This clonotype was found many times. The chain couples TRBV7-2 to TRBJ1-4; TRBD1 matches at 8 bases. This CDR3 is 14 amino acids long. V was pared by 4 bases and J by 3 bases, with 1 base of the junction left unmatched. CDR1 and CDR2 from the germline V gene are SGHTA and FQGNSA. The CDR3 spells CASSWGQANEKLFF. The CDR3 nucleotides read TGTGCCAGCAGCTGGGGACAGGCTAATGAAAAACTGTTTTTT.

Many counts were recorded for this clonotype. V and J are TRBV29-1 and TRBJ1-1; D call uncertain. The CDR3 contains 15 residues. V gave up 0 bases and J gave up 1 base, with 12 bases separating them. Germline V gene sequence: CDR1 SQVTM, CDR2 ANQGSEA. CDR3 DNA sequence: TGCAGCGTTGAAGATAAAGAGAGTCCGAACACTGAAGCTTTCTTT. This translates into CSVEDKESPNTEAFF. The full variable domain, in which reference TRBV29-1 and TRBJ1-1 provide the parts outside the CDR3, is SAVISQKPSRDICQRGTSLTIQCQVDSQVTMMFWYRQQPGQSLTLIATANQGSEATYESGFVIDKFPISRPNLTFSTLTVSNMSPEDSSIYLCSVEDKESPNTEAFFGQGTRLTVV.

The table lists this clonotype with many counts. The rearrangement links TRBV5-1 to TRBJ2-7; TRBD2 might be the D (6 bases). Germline assignment: CDR1 SGHRS and CDR2 YFSETQ. V was pared by 4 bases and J by 3 bases, with 23 bases between. This CDR3 has 17 residues. CDR3 residues: CASSRDFAQSDFYEQYF. CDR3 sequence (DNA): TGCGCCAGCAGCCGGGACTTCGCTCAATCAGACTTCTACGAGCAGTACTTC.

In this sample, this clonotype turned up many times. The chain links TRBV5-1 to TRBJ2-6, with D unclear. Germline V gene lookup returns CDR1 SGHRS and CDR2 YFSETQ. The V and J ends lost 0 bases and 0 bases respectively, with 10 bases between them. The CDR3 consists of 17 residues. CDR3: CASSLEDGDSGANVLTF. CDR3 DNA sequence: TGCGCCAGCAGCTTGGAGGACGGCGACTCTGGGGCCAACGTCCTGACTTTC.